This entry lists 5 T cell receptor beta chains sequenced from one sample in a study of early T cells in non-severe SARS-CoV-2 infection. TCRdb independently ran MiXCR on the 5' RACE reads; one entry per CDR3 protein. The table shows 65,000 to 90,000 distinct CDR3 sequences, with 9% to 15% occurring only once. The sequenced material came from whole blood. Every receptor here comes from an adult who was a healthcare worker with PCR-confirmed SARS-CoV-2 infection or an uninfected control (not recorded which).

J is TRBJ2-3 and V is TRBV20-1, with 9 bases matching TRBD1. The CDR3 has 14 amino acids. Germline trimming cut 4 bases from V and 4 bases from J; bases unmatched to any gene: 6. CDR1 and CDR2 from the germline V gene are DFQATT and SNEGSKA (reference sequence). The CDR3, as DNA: TGCAGTGCTACCTGGACAGGGGAAGCAGATACGCAGTATTTT. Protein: CSATWTGEADTQYF.

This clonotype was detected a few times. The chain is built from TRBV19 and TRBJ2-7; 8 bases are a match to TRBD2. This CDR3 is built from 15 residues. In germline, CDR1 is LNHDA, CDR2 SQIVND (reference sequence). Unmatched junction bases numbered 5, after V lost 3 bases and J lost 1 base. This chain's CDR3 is CASSITSGASYEQYF. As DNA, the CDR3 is TGTGCCAGTAGTATCACTAGCGGAGCGTCCTACGAGCAGTACTTC. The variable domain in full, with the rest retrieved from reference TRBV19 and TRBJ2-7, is DGGITQSPKYLFRKEGQNVTLSCEQNLNHDAMYWYRQDPGQGLRLIYYSQIVNDFQKGDIAEGYSVSREKKESFPLTVTSAQKNPTAFYLCASSITSGASYEQYFGPGTRLTVT.

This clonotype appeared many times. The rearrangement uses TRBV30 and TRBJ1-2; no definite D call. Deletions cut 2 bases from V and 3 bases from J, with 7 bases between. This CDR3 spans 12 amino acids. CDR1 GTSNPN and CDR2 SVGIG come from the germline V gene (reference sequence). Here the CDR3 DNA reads TGTGCCTGGAGTATAGGTCACTATGGCTACACCTTC. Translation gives CAWSIGHYGYTF.

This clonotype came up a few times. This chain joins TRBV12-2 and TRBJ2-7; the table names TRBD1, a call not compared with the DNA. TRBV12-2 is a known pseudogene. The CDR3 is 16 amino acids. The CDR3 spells CASRLAGQGKTYEQYF. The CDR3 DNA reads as TGTGCAAGTCGCTTAGCGGGACAGGGCAAAACCTACGAGCAGTACTTC.

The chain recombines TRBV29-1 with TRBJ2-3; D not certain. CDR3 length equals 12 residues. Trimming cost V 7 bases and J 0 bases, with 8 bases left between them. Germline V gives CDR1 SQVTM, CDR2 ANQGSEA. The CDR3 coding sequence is TGCAGCGCATACCCTAGCACAGATACGCAGTATTTT. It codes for CSAYPSTDTQYF.